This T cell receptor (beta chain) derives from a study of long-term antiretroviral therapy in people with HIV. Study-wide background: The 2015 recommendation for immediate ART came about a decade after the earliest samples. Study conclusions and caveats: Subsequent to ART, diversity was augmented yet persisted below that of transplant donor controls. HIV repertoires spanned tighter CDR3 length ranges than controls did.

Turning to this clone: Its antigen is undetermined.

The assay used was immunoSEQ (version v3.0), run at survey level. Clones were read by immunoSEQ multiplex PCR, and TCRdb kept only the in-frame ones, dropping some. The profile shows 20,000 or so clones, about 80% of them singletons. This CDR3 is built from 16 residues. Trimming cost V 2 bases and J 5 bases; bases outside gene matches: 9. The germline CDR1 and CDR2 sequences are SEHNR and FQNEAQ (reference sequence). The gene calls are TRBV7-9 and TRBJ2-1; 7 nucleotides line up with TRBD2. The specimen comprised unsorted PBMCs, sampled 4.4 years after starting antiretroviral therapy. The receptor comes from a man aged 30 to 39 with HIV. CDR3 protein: CASSLSGLDPNNEQFF. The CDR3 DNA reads TGTGCCAGCAGCTTAAGCGGACTAGATCCGAACAATGAGCAGTTCTTC.